What follows are 22 T cell receptor beta chains derived from one specimen sequenced in a study of T-cell memory formation after mild COVID-19. A single record per CDR3 protein comes from TCRdb applying MiXCR to the 5' RACE reads. The sample has some 120,000 distinct CDR3 sequences; around a sixth are singletons. Sequencing was carried out using PBMCs or a T cell subset sorted from them (not recorded which). These receptors were obtained from an adult woman who had mild COVID-19 (a few samples of this study predate the infection). Cell type and time point are not known.

The J gene is TRBJ1-4, the V gene TRBV7-9; TRBD1 aligns across 9 bases. Per germline, CDR1 SEHNR and CDR2 FQNEAQ (reference sequence). The length of the CDR3 is 17 residues. With V trimmed by 5 bases and J by 0 bases, 7 bases remained unmatched. CDR3 in DNA: TGTGCCAGCAGCGATCGGACAGGGGCCGCAACTAATGAAAAACTGTTTTTT. Its translation is CASSDRTGAATNEKLFF. Full variable domain (rest looked up from reference TRBV7-9 and TRBJ1-4): DTGVSQNPRHKITKRGQNVTFRCDPISEHNRLYWYRQTLGQGPEFLTYFQNEAQLEKSRLLSDRFSAERPKGSFSTLEIQRTEQGDSAMYLCASSDRTGAATNEKLFFGSGTQLSVL.

The chain joins TRBV20-1 to TRBJ1-2; 7 nucleotides match TRBD1. The germline gives CDR1 DFQATT, CDR2 SNEGSKA (reference sequence). The CDR3 contains 15 residues. Unmatched junction bases numbered 12, after V lost 6 bases and J lost 2 bases. This chain's CDR3 is CSAAVGDSLNYGYTF. The CDR3 DNA reads TGCAGTGCAGCGGTGGGGGACAGCTTAAACTATGGCTACACCTTC.

CDR3 sequence (DNA): TGTGCCAGCAGCCTCGGTGGGACCTACAATGAGCAGTTCTTC. As protein: CASSLGGTYNEQFF. The rearrangement links TRBV3-1 to TRBJ2-1, with D unresolved. Trimming shortened V by 4 bases and J by 2 bases, and 9 bases separated the two germline ends. This CDR3 has 14 residues. CDR1 and CDR2 (germline): LGHDT, YNNKEL (reference sequence).

This clonotype was observed a few times. J is TRBJ2-2 and V is TRBV5-1; no firm D call. In germline, CDR1 is SGHRS, CDR2 YFSETQ. V lost 3 bases and J 3 bases, leaving 12 bases between the germline ends. The CDR3 consists of 15 residues. CDR3 in DNA: TGCGCCAGCAGCTGGGTTACGACTGACACCGGGGAGCTGTTTTTT. This translates into CASSWVTTDTGELFF.

V and J are TRBV2 and TRBJ1-1; D is uncertain. The germline V gene has CDR1 SNHLY and CDR2 FYNNEI. V was trimmed by 4 bases and J by 5 bases, leaving 17 bases between them. The CDR3 contains 15 residues. This CDR3 is CASSGNLRIGTEAFF. The CDR3 coding sequence is TGTGCCAGCAGTGGAAACCTGAGAATAGGGACTGAAGCTTTCTTT.

The gene calls are TRBV19 and TRBJ2-3; 10 bases are shared with TRBD2. The CDR3 length is 17 residues. Per the germline V gene, CDR1 is LNHDA and CDR2 is SQIVND (reference sequence). V gave up 6 bases and J gave up 0 bases; unmatched junction bases: 9. The CDR3 DNA reads as TGTGCCAGTAGCTGGCTAGCGGGAGTGTTTAGCACAGATACGCAGTATTTT. Translation: CASSWLAGVFSTDTQYF.

The gene calls are TRBV5-1 and TRBJ1-1, with TRBD1 identical over 7 bases. V dropped 4 bases and J dropped 0; count of bases not matched to a gene: 9. The germline V gene encodes CDR1 SGHRS and CDR2 YFSETQ. This CDR3 contains 16 residues. The CDR3 nucleotides are TGCGCCAGCAGCCCAGAACAGGGGAAGGTGAACACTGAAGCTTTCTTT. This gives the protein CASSPEQGKVNTEAFF.

This rearrangement joins TRBV7-9 to TRBJ2-5; maybe TRBD1 (8 bases). Trimming stripped 3 bases from V and 5 bases from J, with 25 bases between. This CDR3 contains 18 residues. Germline V lookup: CDR1 SEHNR, CDR2 FQNEAQ (reference sequence). CDR3 loop: CASSLTSRGRAGRETQYF. The DNA for the CDR3 is TGTGCCAGCAGCTTGACGTCCAGGGGGCGTGCCGGGAGGGAGACCCAGTACTTC.

This chain connects TRBV20-1 to TRBJ1-1; no clear D gene. Germline loops: CDR1 DFQATT, CDR2 SNEGSKA (reference sequence). The CDR3 totals 12 residues. The ends were cut back, 2 bases at V and 1 base at J, with 5 bases in the middle. Here the CDR3 reads CSARRENTEAFF. DNA of the CDR3: TGCAGTGCTAGAAGGGAGAACACTGAAGCTTTCTTT.

This clonotype has just a few counts. The rearrangement joins TRBV12-3 or TRBV12-4 to TRBJ2-4, with D perhaps matching TRBD2 (6 bases). V shed 6 bases and J shed 8 bases, with 20 bases lying between them. This CDR3 is built from 15 residues. The CDR3 DNA sequence: TGTGCCAGCAGACTAGGCCCGGGGGTTTTAGACATTCAGTACTTC. It is translated as CASRLGPGVLDIQYF.

The V call is TRBV27, the J call TRBJ1-1, with 8 positions matching TRBD1. In germline, CDR1 is MNHEY, CDR2 SMNVEV (reference sequence). V was clipped by 5 bases and J by 5 bases; unmatched bases: 19. CDR3 size: 18 residues. CDR3: CASSLTSGGAGMGTEAFF. In DNA, the CDR3 is TGTGCCAGCAGTCTTACCTCAGGGGGCGCGGGAATGGGTACTGAAGCTTTCTTT.

This clonotype was counted many times. This sequence joins TRBV20-1 and TRBJ2-1; 12 bases fit TRBD2. This CDR3 is built from 19 residues. Germline V CDR1 and CDR2: DFQATT, SNEGSKA (reference sequence). The trim removed 1 base at V and 9 bases at J, leaving 19 bases unmatched. Here the CDR3 DNA reads TGCAGTGCTAGAGGGACTAGCGGGACCTCCCCCTCTACCTTGTTTGAGCAGTTCTTC. Its protein is CSARGTSGTSPSTLFEQFF.

This clonotype was observed a handful of times. This chain uses TRBV29-1 with TRBJ1-1; no definite D call. Germline lookup yields CDR1 SQVTM and CDR2 ANQGSEA. V dropped 3 bases and J dropped 0 bases, with 8 bases sitting between them. The CDR3 contains 13 residues. The CDR3 here is CSVDRTVNTEAFF. CDR3 bases: TGCAGCGTTGATCGGACGGTGAACACTGAAGCTTTCTTT.

This rearrangement joins TRBV12-3 or TRBV12-4 to TRBJ1-3; 10 nucleotides match TRBD1. CDR3 length: 16 amino acids. The J segment lost 9 bases and the V segment lost 1 base, leaving 9 bases of the junction unmatched. The CDR3 coding sequence is TGTGCCAGCAGTTTAGTAGTTGGGACAGGGGACAGCACCATATATTTT. It codes for CASSLVVGTGDSTIYF.

This clonotype was seen more than once but under ten times. The J gene is TRBJ1-5, the V gene TRBV7-2; D not resolved. CDR1 is SGHTA, CDR2 FQGNSA, per germline. Trimming removed 1 base from V and 5 bases from J, with 9 bases in between. CDR3 size: 14 residues. CDR3 DNA sequence: TGTGCCAGCAGCTTAGGGGTTGGGGATCAGCCCCAGCATTTT. Residues: CASSLGVGDQPQHF. The full variable domain, completed using reference TRBV7-2 and TRBJ1-5, is GAGVSQSPSNKVTEKGKDVELRCDPISGHTALYWYRQSLGQGLEFLIYFQGNSAPDKSGLPSDRFSAERTGGSVSTLTIQRTQQEDSAVYLCASSLGVGDQPQHFGDGTRLSIL.

This clonotype was counted only a few times. The chain links TRBV5-1 to TRBJ2-1; 9 nucleotides line up with TRBD2. V gave up 2 bases and J gave up 12 bases; unmatched junction bases: 3. This CDR3 region has 12 residues. CDR1 is SGHRS and CDR2 is YFSETQ in the germline V gene. Here the CDR3 DNA reads TGCGCCAGCAGCTTACTAGCGGGCGGGCAGTTCTTC. This codes for CASSLLAGGQFF.

This clonotype appeared a few times. In nucleotides, the CDR3 is TGTGCCACCAGTGAACAGGGTTCCTACGAGCAGTACTTC. Translation: CATSEQGSYEQYF. The chain recombines TRBV24-1 with TRBJ2-7; tentatively, D is TRBD1 (6 bases). The V and J ends lost 4 bases and 1 base respectively, with 7 bases between them. Germline V gene sequence: CDR1 KGHDR, CDR2 SFDVKD. The CDR3 is 13 residues long.

The V call is TRBV7-2, the J call TRBJ2-5; 9 bases align to TRBD2. The CDR3 extends over 16 amino acids. Losses at the gene ends were 4 bases for V and 4 bases for J; bases not matched to a gene: 10. Per germline, CDR1 SGHTA and CDR2 FQGNSA. The CDR3 spells CASSSGLAMRRETQYF. The CDR3 bases are TGTGCCAGCAGCTCAGGACTAGCGATGAGGAGAGAGACCCAGTACTTC.

This clonotype was picked up a small number of times. The genes are TRBV7-9 and TRBJ2-1; a possible D gene is TRBD2 (5 bases). The CDR3 has 15 residues. Per the germline V gene, CDR1 is SEHNR and CDR2 is FQNEAQ (reference sequence). V was cut by 4 bases and J by 7 bases, with 17 bases left in between. CDR3 amino acids: CASSSVEGGKNEQFF. The DNA for the CDR3 is TGTGCCAGCAGCTCCGTCGAAGGAGGTAAAAATGAGCAGTTCTTC.

This clonotype turned up a few times. The chain recombines TRBV6-2 or TRBV6-3 with TRBJ2-6, with no clear D. CDR1 MNHEY and CDR2 SVGEGT come from the germline V gene. V was shortened by 2 bases and J by 0 bases, with 2 bases between the two germline ends. This CDR3 contains 14 residues. CDR3 sequence (DNA): TGTGCCAGCAGTTACAGCTCTGGGGCCAACGTCCTGACTTTC. Its protein product is CASSYSSGANVLTF.

The chain has TRBV18 and TRBJ1-1; possibly TRBD1 for D (6 bases). The V and J ends lost 3 bases and 1 base respectively, with 12 bases between them. The CDR3 loop spans 15 amino acids. CDR1 and CDR2 from the germline V gene are KGHSH and LQKENI. The chain's CDR3 is CASSPYRAGNTEAFF. CDR3 DNA: TGTGCCAGCTCACCCTACAGGGCCGGGAACACTGAAGCTTTCTTT.

The sample holds a few counts of this clonotype. The chain recombines TRBV19 with TRBJ2-5; D gene unclear. CDR1 and CDR2 from the germline V gene are LNHDA and SQIVND (reference sequence). Trimming removed 8 bases from V and 5 bases from J, with 12 bases in between. The CDR3 has 12 residues. Here the CDR3 DNA reads TGTGCCAGTTCCGTCCCTAGGGAGACCCAGTACTTC. This sequence encodes CASSVPRETQYF.